This passage covers 10 T cell receptor beta chains from one sample sequenced in a study of blood T cells in healthy people across ages. A J-beta primer mix and a sample-barcoded 5' primer were used in a second PCR of about 6 to 12 cycles. TCRdb independently ran MiXCR on the 5' RACE reads; one entry per CDR3 protein. The sample lists about 770,000 distinct CDR3 sequences, 40% to 50% occurring once. Sequenced material: blood. These TCRs come from a man aged 55 to 70 in good health.

This sequence joins TRBV15 and TRBJ2-5; 7 bases fit TRBD2. V dropped 1 base and J dropped 2; count of bases not matched to a gene: 4. The germline V gene has CDR1 LNHNV and CDR2 YYDKDF (reference sequence). This CDR3 has 15 residues. CDR3 nucleotides: TGTGCCACCAGCAGAGGGCGGGGGAGACAAGAGACCCAGTACTTC. It specifies CATSRGRGRQETQYF.

Comment on this clonotype: A much larger clone is a single base away; this may be a read error. The rearrangement joins TRBV7-2 to TRBJ2-7; 8 nucleotides agree with TRBD2. V trimming: 1 base; J trimming: 5 bases; junction bases outside the gene matches: 10. This CDR3 has 16 residues. Germline CDR1 is SGHTA and CDR2 is FQGNSA. The CDR3 sequence is CASSLDSSGAWHEQYF. The CDR3 DNA follows: TGTGCCAGCAGCTTAGATAGTAGCGGGGCTTGGCACGAGCAGTACTTC.

The J gene is TRBJ2-1, the V gene TRBV5-1; D tentatively reads TRBD1 or TRBD2 (5 bases each). Judging by the DNA end, TRBJ2-7 fits better; the J call may be wrong. This CDR3 spans 13 amino acids. Germline lookup yields CDR1 SGHRS and CDR2 YFSETQ. The CDR3 loop reads CASSWDPTYEQYF. Written as DNA, the CDR3 is TGCGCCAGCAGCTGGGACCCAACCTACGAGCAGTACTTC.

J is TRBJ2-7 and V is TRBV28; D uncertain. The CDR3 has 14 amino acids. Trimming pared 5 bases from V and 0 bases from J, leaving 11 bases between. Germline V CDR1 and CDR2: MDHEN, SYDVKM. CDR3 bases: TGTGCCAGCAGTCTCCCCCCTCGCTCCTACGAGCAGTACTTC. Translated, it gives CASSLPPRSYEQYF.

This clonotype was observed a single time. The chain uses TRBV6-5 and TRBJ1-1; D is unclear. This CDR3 spans 15 amino acids. Germline V gene data show CDR1 as MNHEY and CDR2 as SVGAGI. V was clipped by 4 bases and J by 1 base, with 13 bases between them. The CDR3 nucleotides are TGTGCCAGCAGTTCCATGGATAGCAGGAACACTGAAGCTTTCTTT. Translated: CASSSMDSRNTEAFF.

The sample holds one count of this clonotype. The chain employs TRBV11-1 and TRBJ2-6, with a tentative D call TRBD1 (6 bases). V was pared by 1 base and J by 1 base, with 17 bases between. The CDR3 is 19 residues long. Per germline, CDR1 SGHAT and CDR2 FQDESV (reference sequence). The CDR3 region is CASSLVSRGLESGANVLTF. For the CDR3, the DNA is TGTGCCAGCAGCTTAGTCAGCAGGGGCCTAGAGTCTGGGGCCAACGTCCTGACTTTC.

The rearrangement links TRBV20-1 to TRBJ2-1, with 12 positions matching TRBD1. The V and J ends lost 2 bases and 6 bases, in that order; junction bases with no gene match: 2. This CDR3 comprises 14 residues. Germline lookup yields CDR1 DFQATT and CDR2 SNEGSKA (reference sequence). This chain's CDR3 is CSARKGQGANEQFF. DNA of the CDR3: TGCAGTGCTAGAAAGGGACAGGGGGCCAATGAGCAGTTCTTC.

J is TRBJ2-7 and V is TRBV12-3 or TRBV12-4; no definite D call. With the DNA end fitting TRBJ2-5 better, the J assignment may be wrong. The CDR3 runs to 12 residues. The CDR3 region has the DNA TGTGCCAGCACGTCTATCGCGGAGACCCAGTACTTC. This gives the protein CASTSIAETQYF.

The chain combines TRBV24-1 with TRBJ2-1; 8 nucleotides line up with TRBD2. Germline V gives CDR1 KGHDR, CDR2 SFDVKD. V shed 4 bases, J shed 7 bases, and the junction held 5 bases outside the gene matches. CDR3 length: 14 amino acids. The CDR3 region is CATSDPGTRNEQFF. The DNA for the CDR3 is TGTGCCACCAGTGACCCCGGGACTAGGAATGAGCAGTTCTTC.

On this clonotype itself: One end of the junction does not line up with germline, which may come from a read error. This chain connects TRBV24-1 to TRBJ2-6; D is uncertain. The CDR3 runs to 17 residues. Germline V CDR1 and CDR2: KGHDR, SFDVKD. CDR3 sequence: CATILVKKSSVANVLTF. DNA for the CDR3: TGTGCCACCATTTTGGTAAAAAAAAGCTCTGTGGCCAACGTCCTGACTTTC.